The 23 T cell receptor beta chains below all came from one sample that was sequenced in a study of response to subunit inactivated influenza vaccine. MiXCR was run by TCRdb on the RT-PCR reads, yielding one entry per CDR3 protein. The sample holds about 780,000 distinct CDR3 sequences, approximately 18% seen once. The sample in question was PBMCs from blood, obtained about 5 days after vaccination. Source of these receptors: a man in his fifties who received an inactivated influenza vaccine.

The CDR3 DNA is TGCGCCAGCAGCCCCCGTGAGTCAAACACTGAAGCTTTCTTT. Residues: CASSPRESNTEAFF. V and J are TRBV5-1 and TRBJ1-1; no clear D gene. V was shortened by 4 bases and J by 2 bases, with 12 bases between the two germline ends. CDR3 length: 14 residues. Germline CDR1 and CDR2: SGHRS and YFSETQ.

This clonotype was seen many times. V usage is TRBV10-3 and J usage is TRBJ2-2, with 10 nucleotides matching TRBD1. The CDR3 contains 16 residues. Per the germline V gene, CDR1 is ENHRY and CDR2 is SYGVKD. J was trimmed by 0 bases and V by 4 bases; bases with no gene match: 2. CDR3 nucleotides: TGTGCCATCAGTGGGACAGGGGGTTCGAACACCGGGGAGCTGTTTTTT. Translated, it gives CAISGTGGSNTGELFF.

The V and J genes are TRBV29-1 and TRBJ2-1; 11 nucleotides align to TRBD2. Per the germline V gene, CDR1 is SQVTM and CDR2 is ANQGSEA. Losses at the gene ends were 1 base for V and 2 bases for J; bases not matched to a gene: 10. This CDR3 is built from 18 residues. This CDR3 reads CSVEARGLAGGPYNEQFF. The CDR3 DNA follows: TGCAGCGTTGAAGCGAGGGGCCTAGCGGGAGGCCCCTACAATGAGCAGTTCTTC.

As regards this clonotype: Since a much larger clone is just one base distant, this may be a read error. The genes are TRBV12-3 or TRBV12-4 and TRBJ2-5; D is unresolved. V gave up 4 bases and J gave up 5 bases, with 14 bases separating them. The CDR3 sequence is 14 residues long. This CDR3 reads CASSSIWGAETQYF. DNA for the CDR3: TGTGCCAGCAGTTCCATCTGGGGTGCGGAGACCCAGTACTTC.

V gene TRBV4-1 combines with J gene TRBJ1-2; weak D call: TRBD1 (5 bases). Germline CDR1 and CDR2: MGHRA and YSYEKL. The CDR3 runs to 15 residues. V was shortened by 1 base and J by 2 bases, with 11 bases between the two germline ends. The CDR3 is CASSQGWQGNYGYTF. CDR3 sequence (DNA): TGCGCCAGCAGCCAAGGTTGGCAGGGAAACTATGGCTACACCTTC.

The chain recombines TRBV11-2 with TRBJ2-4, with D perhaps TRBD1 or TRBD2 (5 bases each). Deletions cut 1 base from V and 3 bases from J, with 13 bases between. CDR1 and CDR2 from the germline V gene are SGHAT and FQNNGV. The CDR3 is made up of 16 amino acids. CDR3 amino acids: CASSLGGSGFKNIQYF. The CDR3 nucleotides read TGTGCCAGCAGCTTAGGAGGGTCAGGGTTCAAAAACATTCAGTACTTC. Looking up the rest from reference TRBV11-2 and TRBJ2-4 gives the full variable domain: EAGVAQSPRYKIIEKRQSVAFWCNPISGHATLYWYQQILGQGPKLLIQFQNNGVVDDSQLPKDRFSAERLKGVDSTLKIQPAKLEDSAVYLCASSLGGSGFKNIQYFGAGTRLSVL.

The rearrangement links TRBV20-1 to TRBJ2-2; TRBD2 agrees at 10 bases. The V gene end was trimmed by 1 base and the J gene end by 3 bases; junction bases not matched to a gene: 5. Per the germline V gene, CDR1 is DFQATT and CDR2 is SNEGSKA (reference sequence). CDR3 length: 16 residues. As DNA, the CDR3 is TGCAGTGCTAGAGTTAGCGGGAGGCGGGACACCGGGGAGCTGTTTTTT. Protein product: CSARVSGRRDTGELFF.

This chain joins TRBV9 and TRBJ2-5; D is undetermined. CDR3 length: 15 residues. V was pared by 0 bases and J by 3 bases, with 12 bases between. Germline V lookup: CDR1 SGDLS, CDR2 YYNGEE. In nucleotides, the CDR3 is TGTGCCAGCAGCGTAGTAGTAGGGCGAAAAGAGACCCAGTACTTC. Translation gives CASSVVVGRKETQYF.

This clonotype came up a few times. The CDR3 DNA reads as TGTGCCAGCAGTCCAGGGTCAAGCTCTGGGGCCAACGTCCTGACTTTC. Encoded protein: CASSPGSSSGANVLTF. This rearrangement joins TRBV6-2 or TRBV6-3 to TRBJ2-6, with D possibly matching TRBD1 (5 bases). This CDR3 contains 16 residues. Trimming left V 5 bases short and J 0 bases short, with 11 bases between. Germline CDR1 MNHEY, CDR2 SVGEGT.

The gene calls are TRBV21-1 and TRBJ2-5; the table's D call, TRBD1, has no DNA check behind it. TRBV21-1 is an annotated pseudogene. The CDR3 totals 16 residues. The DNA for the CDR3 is TGTGCCAGCAGCAAAGGTTCGGCAGGGGGCCGGGGGACCCAGTACTTC. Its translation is CASSKGSAGGRGTQYF.

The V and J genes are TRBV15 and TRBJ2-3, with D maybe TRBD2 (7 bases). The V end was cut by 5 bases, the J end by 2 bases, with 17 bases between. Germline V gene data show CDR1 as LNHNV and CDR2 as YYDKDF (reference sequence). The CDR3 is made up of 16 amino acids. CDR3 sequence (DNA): TGTGCCACCAGCGCCTCCGGGGGGCGCGACACAGATACGCAGTATTTT. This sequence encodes CATSASGGRDTDTQYF.

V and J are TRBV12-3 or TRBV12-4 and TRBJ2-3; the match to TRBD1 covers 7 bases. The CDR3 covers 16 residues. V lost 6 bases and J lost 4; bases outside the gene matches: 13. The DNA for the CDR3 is TGTGCCAGCAGCCTCCCGTCAGGGGGTGGGCCAGATACGCAGTATTTT. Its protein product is CASSLPSGGGPDTQYF.

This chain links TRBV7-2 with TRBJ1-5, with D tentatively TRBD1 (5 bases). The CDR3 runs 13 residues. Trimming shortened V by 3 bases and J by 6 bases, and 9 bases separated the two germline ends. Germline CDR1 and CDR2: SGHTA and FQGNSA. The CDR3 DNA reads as TGTGCCAGCAGCTTCTCAGGGACTCAGCCCCAGCATTTT. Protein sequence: CASSFSGTQPQHF.

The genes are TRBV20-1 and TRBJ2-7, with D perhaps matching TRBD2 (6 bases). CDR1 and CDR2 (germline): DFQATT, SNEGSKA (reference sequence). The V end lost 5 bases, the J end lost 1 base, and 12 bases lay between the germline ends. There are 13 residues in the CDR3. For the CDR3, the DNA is TGCAGTGCTTTGGACTACGTGTCCTACGAGCAGTACTTC. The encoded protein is CSALDYVSYEQYF.

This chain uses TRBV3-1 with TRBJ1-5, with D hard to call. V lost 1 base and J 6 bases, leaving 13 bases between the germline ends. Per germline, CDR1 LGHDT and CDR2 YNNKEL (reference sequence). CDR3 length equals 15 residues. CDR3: CASSQVSGVAQPQHF. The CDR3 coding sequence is TGTGCCAGCAGCCAAGTTAGCGGGGTTGCTCAGCCCCAGCATTTT.

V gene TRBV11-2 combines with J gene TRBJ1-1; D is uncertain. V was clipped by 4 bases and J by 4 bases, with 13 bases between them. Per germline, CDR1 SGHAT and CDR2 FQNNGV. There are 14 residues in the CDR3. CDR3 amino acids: CASSSPEMSTEAFF. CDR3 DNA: TGTGCCAGCAGCTCCCCCGAAATGAGCACTGAAGCTTTCTTT. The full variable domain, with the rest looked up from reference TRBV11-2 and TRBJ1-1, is EAGVAQSPRYKIIEKRQSVAFWCNPISGHATLYWYQQILGQGPKLLIQFQNNGVVDDSQLPKDRFSAERLKGVDSTLKIQPAKLEDSAVYLCASSSPEMSTEAFFGQGTRLTVV.

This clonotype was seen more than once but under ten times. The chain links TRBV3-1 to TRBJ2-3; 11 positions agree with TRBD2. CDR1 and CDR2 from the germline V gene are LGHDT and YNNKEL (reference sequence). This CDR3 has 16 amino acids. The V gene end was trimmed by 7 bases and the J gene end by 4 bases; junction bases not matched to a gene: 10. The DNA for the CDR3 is TGTGCCAGCACCCACCTAGCGGGGGGAGCGGCAGATACGCAGTATTTT. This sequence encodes CASTHLAGGAADTQYF.

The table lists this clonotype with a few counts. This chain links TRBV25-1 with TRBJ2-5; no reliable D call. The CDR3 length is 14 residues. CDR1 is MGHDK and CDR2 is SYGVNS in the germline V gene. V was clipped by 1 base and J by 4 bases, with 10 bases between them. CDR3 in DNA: TGTGCCAGCAGTGAATCGTGGGGTCGAGAGACCCAGTACTTC. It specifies CASSESWGRETQYF.

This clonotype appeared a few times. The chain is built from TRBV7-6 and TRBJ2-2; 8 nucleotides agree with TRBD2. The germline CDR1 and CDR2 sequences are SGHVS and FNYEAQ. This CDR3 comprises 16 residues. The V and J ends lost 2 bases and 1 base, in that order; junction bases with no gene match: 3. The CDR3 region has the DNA TGTGCCAGCAGCTTACTGCGGGGGGAGAACACCGGGGAGCTGTTTTTT. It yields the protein CASSLLRGENTGELFF.

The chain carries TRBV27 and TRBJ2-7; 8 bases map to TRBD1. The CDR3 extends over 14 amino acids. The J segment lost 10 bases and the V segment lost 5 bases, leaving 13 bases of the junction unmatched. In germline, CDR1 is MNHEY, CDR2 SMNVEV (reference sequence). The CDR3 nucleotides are TGTGCCAGCAGTCCACATAGCTTGGACAGGGTCCAGTACTTC. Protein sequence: CASSPHSLDRVQYF.

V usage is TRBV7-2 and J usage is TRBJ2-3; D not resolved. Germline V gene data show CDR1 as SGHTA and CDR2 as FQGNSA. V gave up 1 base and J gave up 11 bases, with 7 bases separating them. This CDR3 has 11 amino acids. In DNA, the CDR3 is TGTGCCAGCAGCTTAGGTGGAAAGCAGTATTTT. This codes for CASSLGGKQYF.

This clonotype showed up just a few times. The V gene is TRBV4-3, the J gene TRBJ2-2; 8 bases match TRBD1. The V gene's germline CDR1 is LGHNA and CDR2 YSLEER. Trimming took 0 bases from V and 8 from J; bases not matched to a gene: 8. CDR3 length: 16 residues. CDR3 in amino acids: CASSQDWQGATGELFF. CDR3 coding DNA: TGCGCCAGCAGCCAAGATTGGCAGGGGGCTACTGGGGAGCTGTTTTTT.

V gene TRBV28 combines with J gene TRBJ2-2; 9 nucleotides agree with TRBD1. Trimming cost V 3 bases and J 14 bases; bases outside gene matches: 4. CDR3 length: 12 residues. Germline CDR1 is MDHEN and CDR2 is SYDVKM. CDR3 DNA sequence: TGTGCCAGCAGTTTGGCGGGACAGGGACTGTTTTTT. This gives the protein CASSLAGQGLFF.